This T cell receptor beta chain is from a study of blood T cell repertoires in COVID-19. Study background: From the United States, Italy and Spain came samples of acute and convalescent COVID-19. T cells, B-cell-depleted T cells, or PBMCs provided the cDNA or gDNA that served as material.

In the original processing: Counts of nucleated cells, estimated from reference gene primer amplification, were obtained. Repertoires were generated with immunoSEQ multiplex PCR, while TCRdb's copy carries only in-frame clones and drops some. For V, J and clone size, that table is used; D and trimming come from the DNA. The sample yields about 78,000 clones, 80% to 95% seen once. There are 13 residues in the CDR3. V lost 1 base, J lost 4 bases, and 7 bases lay in between. Germline CDR1 and CDR2: LGHDT and YNNKEL (reference sequence). The clonotype originates from a woman older than 75 with acute or convalescent COVID-19. The rearrangement joins TRBV3-1 (or the pseudogene TRBV3-2) to TRBJ1-2; D gene ambiguous. Sequences were obtained from peripheral blood. The CDR3 coding sequence is TGTGCCAGCAGCCAAGTGGCAGGCTATGGCTACACCTTC. Translation: CASSQVAGYGYTF.